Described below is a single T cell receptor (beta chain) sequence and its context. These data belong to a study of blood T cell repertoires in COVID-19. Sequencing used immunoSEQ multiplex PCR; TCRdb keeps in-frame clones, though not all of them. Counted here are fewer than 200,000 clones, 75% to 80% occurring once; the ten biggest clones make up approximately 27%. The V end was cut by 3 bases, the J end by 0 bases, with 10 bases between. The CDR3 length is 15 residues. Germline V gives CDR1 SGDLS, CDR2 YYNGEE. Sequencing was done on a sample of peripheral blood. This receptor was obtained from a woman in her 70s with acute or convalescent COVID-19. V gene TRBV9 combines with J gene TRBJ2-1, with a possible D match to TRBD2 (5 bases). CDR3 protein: CASSGTGSSYNEQFF. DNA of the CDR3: TGTGCCAGCAGCGGGACTGGAAGCTCCTACAATGAGCAGTTCTTC.